A selection of T cell receptor beta chains follows, all from one sample in a study of T cell changes during pregnancy in multiple sclerosis. Clones were read by immunoSEQ multiplex PCR, and TCRdb kept only the in-frame ones, dropping some. The sample has fewer than 80,000 clones, roughly 90% seen once. The material was peripheral blood, obtained in the first trimester of pregnancy. The receptor set was obtained from a female donor in good health, enrolled as a control in a pregnancy study. Both conserved end residues are part of each CDR3. The D gene is left open where the match is weak. A clone size is listed for some rows: how often the clone was seen (once, few, many), or a class if it is expanded.

clone_size: -; d_call: TRBD2; v_call: TRBV19; j_call: TRBJ2-1; cdr3_aa: CASSIDAGVNGVNEQFF; cdr3_nt: TGTGCCAGTAGTATTGATGCGGGGGTTAACGGGGTAAATGAGCAGTTCTTC
clone_size: -; d_call: -; v_call: TRBV30; j_call: TRBJ2-7; cdr3_aa: CAWSPGALGSSYEQYF; cdr3_nt: TGTGCCTGGAGCCCCGGGGCCCTCGGGAGCTCCTACGAGCAGTACTTC
clone_size: -; d_call: -; v_call: TRBV7-7; j_call: TRBJ1-6; cdr3_aa: CASSPDRTFYNSPLHF; cdr3_nt: TGTGCCAGCAGCCCCGACAGGACTTTCTATAATTCACCCCTCCACTTT
clone_size: -; d_call: TRBD1; v_call: TRBV28; j_call: TRBJ1-4; cdr3_aa: CASSFPTGGNEKLFF; cdr3_nt: TGTGCCAGCAGTTTTCCGACAGGGGGAAATGAAAAACTGTTTTTT
clone_size: -; d_call: TRBD1; v_call: TRBV5-6; j_call: TRBJ1-2; cdr3_aa: CASSKKPGQGDGYTF; cdr3_nt: TGTGCCAGCAGCAAAAAACCGGGTCAGGGGGACGGCTACACCTTC
clone_size: -; d_call: TRBD1; v_call: TRBV27; j_call: TRBJ1-2; cdr3_aa: CASRSLGTAQPYGYTF; cdr3_nt: TGTGCCAGCAGATCGCTAGGGACAGCCCAGCCCTATGGCTACACCTTC
clone_size: -; d_call: -; v_call: TRBV4-1; j_call: TRBJ1-3; cdr3_aa: CASSQPTDSGNTIYF; cdr3_nt: TGCGCCAGCAGCCAGCCCACAGACTCTGGAAACACCATATATTTT
clone_size: -; d_call: TRBD2; v_call: TRBV19; j_call: TRBJ2-1; cdr3_aa: CASSTSARLAGDEQFF; cdr3_nt: TGTGCCAGTAGCACCTCCGCGAGACTAGCGGGAGATGAGCAGTTCTTC
clone_size: -; d_call: TRBD1; v_call: TRBV5-1; j_call: TRBJ2-6; cdr3_aa: CASSSPRTGLSGANVLTF; cdr3_nt: TGCGCCAGCAGCTCCCCCCGGACAGGACTCTCTGGGGCCAACGTCCTGACTTTC
clone_size: -; d_call: TRBD1; v_call: TRBV9; j_call: TRBJ1-6; cdr3_aa: CASSTGQGVSLPPLHF; cdr3_nt: TGTGCCAGCAGCACCGGACAGGGGGTGAGTTTGCCACCCCTCCACTTT
clone_size: -; d_call: TRBD1; v_call: TRBV7-2; j_call: TRBJ2-2; cdr3_aa: CASTRDRGTGELFF; cdr3_nt: TGTGCCAGCACCCGGGACAGGGGGACCGGGGAGCTGTTTTTT
clone_size: -; d_call: -; v_call: TRBV27; j_call: TRBJ2-2; cdr3_aa: CASSVAFRGTGELFF; cdr3_nt: TGTGCCAGCAGTGTGGCCTTTCGGGGCACCGGGGAGCTGTTTTTT
clone_size: -; d_call: -; v_call: TRBV2; j_call: TRBJ1-5; cdr3_aa: CASSGRENQPQHF; cdr3_nt: TGTGCCAGCAGTGGGAGGGAAAATCAGCCCCAGCATTTT
clone_size: -; d_call: -; v_call: TRBV6-5; j_call: TRBJ1-1; cdr3_aa: CASSYSRQGGTEAFF; cdr3_nt: TGTGCCAGCAGTTACTCGCGGCAGGGAGGCACTGAAGCTTTCTTT
clone_size: many; d_call: -; v_call: TRBV27; j_call: TRBJ1-2; cdr3_aa: CASSPGTYYGYTF; cdr3_nt: TGTGCCAGCAGCCCAGGGACATACTATGGCTACACCTTC
clone_size: -; d_call: TRBD1; v_call: TRBV5-1; j_call: TRBJ2-6; cdr3_aa: CASSFRDRTLSGANVLTF; cdr3_nt: TGCGCCAGCAGCTTCCGGGACAGGACCCTCTCTGGGGCCAACGTCCTGACTTTC
clone_size: once; d_call: -; v_call: TRBV11-3; j_call: TRBJ1-1; cdr3_aa: CASSQTGADEAFF; cdr3_nt: TGTGCCAGCAGCCAGACAGGCGCGGACGAAGCTTTCTTT
clone_size: -; d_call: TRBD2; v_call: TRBV5-1; j_call: TRBJ2-3; cdr3_aa: CASSLEGTRGTDTQYF; cdr3_nt: TGCGCCAGCAGCTTGGAAGGGACTAGGGGCACAGATACGCAGTATTTT
clone_size: -; d_call: -; v_call: TRBV4-1; j_call: TRBJ2-7; cdr3_aa: CASSQERNSYEQYF; cdr3_nt: TGCGCCAGCAGCCAAGAGCGGAACTCCTACGAGCAGTACTTC
clone_size: few; d_call: -; v_call: TRBV6-5; j_call: TRBJ1-3; cdr3_aa: CASSKDRSSGNTIYF; cdr3_nt: TGTGCCAGCAGCAAAGACCGGAGCTCTGGAAACACCATATATTTT
clone_size: once; d_call: TRBD1; v_call: TRBV10-3; j_call: TRBJ1-4; cdr3_aa: CAIKLDRGRLTNEKLFF; cdr3_nt: TGTGCCATCAAGCTTGACAGGGGGCGTTTAACTAATGAAAAACTGTTTTTT
clone_size: -; d_call: TRBD2; v_call: TRBV7-2; j_call: TRBJ2-1; cdr3_aa: CASSLYFGAGANNEQFF; cdr3_nt: TGTGCCAGCAGCTTATATTTCGGGGCGGGAGCTAACAATGAGCAGTTCTTC
clone_size: -; d_call: TRBD1; v_call: TRBV4-1; j_call: TRBJ2-5; cdr3_aa: CASSPWDRGTQETQYF; cdr3_nt: TGCGCCAGCAGCCCATGGGACAGGGGTACCCAAGAGACCCAGTACTTC
clone_size: -; d_call: -; v_call: TRBV20-1; j_call: TRBJ2-1; cdr3_aa: CSARDQDEQFF; cdr3_nt: TGCAGTGCTAGAGACCAGGATGAGCAGTTCTTC
clone_size: -; d_call: TRBD1; v_call: TRBV4-3; j_call: TRBJ1-5; cdr3_aa: CASSQDRGAIQPQHF; cdr3_nt: TGCGCCAGCAGCCAGGACAGGGGAGCGATTCAGCCCCAGCATTTT
clone_size: -; d_call: TRBD1; v_call: TRBV5-4; j_call: TRBJ1-1; cdr3_aa: CASSPVQGIETEAFF; cdr3_nt: TGTGCCAGCAGCCCTGTACAGGGGATAGAAACTGAAGCTTTCTTT
clone_size: -; d_call: TRBD1; v_call: TRBV7-9; j_call: TRBJ1-1; cdr3_aa: CASSLGGQSTEAFF; cdr3_nt: TGTGCCAGCAGCCTAGGGGGCCAAAGCACTGAAGCTTTCTTT
clone_size: once; d_call: -; v_call: TRBV6-6; j_call: TRBJ1-5; cdr3_aa: CASSYLAGESNQPQHF; cdr3_nt: TGTGCCAGCAGTTACTTGGCAGGGGAAAGCAATCAGCCCCAGCATTTT
clone_size: -; d_call: TRBD1; v_call: TRBV11-2; j_call: TRBJ1-6; cdr3_aa: CASSSQGALNSPLHF; cdr3_nt: TGTGCCAGCAGCTCACAGGGGGCATTGAATTCACCCCTCCACTTT
clone_size: -; d_call: -; v_call: TRBV7-2; j_call: TRBJ2-7; cdr3_aa: CASSQAGAAYEQYF; cdr3_nt: TGTGCCAGCAGCCAAGCGGGTGCGGCCTACGAGCAGTACTTC
clone_size: -; d_call: -; v_call: TRBV19; j_call: TRBJ1-4; cdr3_aa: CASRYTTNEKLFF; cdr3_nt: TGTGCCAGTAGGTACACAACTAATGAAAAACTGTTTTTT
clone_size: -; d_call: TRBD2; v_call: TRBV9; j_call: TRBJ2-2; cdr3_aa: CASSPGLAGVGGTGELFF; cdr3_nt: TGTGCCAGCAGCCCTGGACTAGCGGGAGTAGGGGGCACCGGGGAGCTGTTTTTT
clone_size: -; d_call: -; v_call: TRBV5-4; j_call: TRBJ2-7; cdr3_aa: CASSLHGGTYEQYF; cdr3_nt: TGTGCCAGCAGCTTGCACGGGGGAACCTACGAGCAGTACTTC
clone_size: -; d_call: TRBD2; v_call: TRBV5-6; j_call: TRBJ2-1; cdr3_aa: CASSSRQSSGSWFNEQFF; cdr3_nt: TGTGCCAGCAGCTCACGCCAATCTAGCGGGAGTTGGTTCAATGAGCAGTTCTTC
clone_size: -; d_call: TRBD1; v_call: TRBV7-6; j_call: TRBJ1-1; cdr3_aa: CASSFWTGLRNTEAFF; cdr3_nt: TGTGCCAGCAGCTTCTGGACAGGGCTGAGGAACACTGAAGCTTTCTTT
clone_size: -; d_call: -; v_call: TRBV25-1; j_call: TRBJ2-7; cdr3_aa: CASSGTSEQYF; cdr3_nt: TGTGCCAGCAGTGGAACTAGCGAGCAGTACTTC
clone_size: few; d_call: -; v_call: TRBV11-3; j_call: TRBJ1-5; cdr3_aa: CASTPEPQHF; cdr3_nt: TGTGCCAGCACCCCGGAGCCCCAGCATTTT
clone_size: few; d_call: -; v_call: TRBV5-4; j_call: TRBJ1-3; cdr3_aa: CASSLDGRAGNTIYF; cdr3_nt: TGTGCCAGCAGCTTGGATGGGAGGGCTGGAAACACCATATATTTT
clone_size: -; d_call: -; v_call: TRBV20-1; j_call: TRBJ1-4; cdr3_aa: CSAPTGEKLFF; cdr3_nt: TGCAGTGCGCCTACAGGAGAAAAACTGTTTTTT
clone_size: -; d_call: -; v_call: TRBV7-2; j_call: TRBJ1-1; cdr3_aa: CASSYRGIGTEAFF; cdr3_nt: TGTGCCAGCAGCTATAGGGGTATTGGCACTGAAGCTTTCTTT
clone_size: -; d_call: TRBD2; v_call: TRBV2; j_call: TRBJ2-2; cdr3_aa: CASRSGGRGGELFF; cdr3_nt: TGTGCCAGCAGGAGCGGGGGGCGGGGCGGGGAGCTGTTTTTT
clone_size: -; d_call: TRBD1; v_call: TRBV6-5; j_call: TRBJ1-4; cdr3_aa: CASSPDRRDSEKLFF; cdr3_nt: TGTGCCAGCAGCCCGGACAGGAGGGATAGTGAAAAACTGTTTTTT
clone_size: -; d_call: -; v_call: TRBV28; j_call: TRBJ2-7; cdr3_aa: CASRRPWGVYEQYF; cdr3_nt: TGTGCCAGCAGACGACCCTGGGGGGTTTACGAGCAGTACTTC
clone_size: -; d_call: TRBD1; v_call: TRBV5-6; j_call: TRBJ1-4; cdr3_aa: CASSPTGPTNEKLFF; cdr3_nt: TGTGCCAGCAGTCCGACAGGGCCAACTAATGAAAAACTGTTTTTT
clone_size: -; d_call: TRBD1; v_call: TRBV5-6; j_call: TRBJ1-2; cdr3_aa: CASSLGGQGHYGYTF; cdr3_nt: TGTGCCAGCAGCCTTGGGGGACAGGGTCACTATGGCTACACCTTC
clone_size: -; d_call: -; v_call: TRBV19; j_call: TRBJ1-5; cdr3_aa: CASSIDFNQPQHF; cdr3_nt: TGTGCCAGTAGTATAGACTTCAATCAGCCCCAGCATTTT
clone_size: -; d_call: -; v_call: TRBV7-2; j_call: TRBJ1-5; cdr3_aa: CASSLTYSSNQPQHF; cdr3_nt: TGTGCCAGCAGCTTAACTTACAGTAGCAATCAGCCCCAGCATTTT
clone_size: -; d_call: -; v_call: TRBV19; j_call: TRBJ2-1; cdr3_aa: CASSFSSYNEQFF; cdr3_nt: TGTGCCAGTAGTTTCTCTTCCTACAATGAGCAGTTCTTC
clone_size: -; d_call: -; v_call: TRBV2; j_call: TRBJ2-5; cdr3_aa: CASNRGQETQYF; cdr3_nt: TGTGCCAGCAACCGCGGTCAAGAGACCCAGTACTTC
clone_size: -; d_call: TRBD1; v_call: TRBV6-5; j_call: TRBJ1-2; cdr3_aa: CASSYHGQGVNYGYTF; cdr3_nt: TGTGCCAGCAGTTACCACGGACAGGGCGTTAACTATGGCTACACCTTC
clone_size: few; d_call: -; v_call: TRBV6-5; j_call: TRBJ1-1; cdr3_aa: CASRSTGNTEAFF; cdr3_nt: TGTGCCAGCAGGTCGACAGGGAACACTGAAGCTTTCTTT
clone_size: -; d_call: -; v_call: TRBV6-6; j_call: TRBJ1-2; cdr3_aa: CASSYSGGGDGYTF; cdr3_nt: TGTGCCAGCAGTTACTCGGGGGGGGGCGATGGCTACACCTTC
clone_size: -; d_call: TRBD1; v_call: TRBV7-8; j_call: TRBJ2-7; cdr3_aa: CASRDRQGTHEQYF; cdr3_nt: TGTGCCAGCAGGGATCGACAGGGGACCCACGAGCAGTACTTC
clone_size: -; d_call: -; v_call: TRBV19; j_call: TRBJ2-3; cdr3_aa: CASSIDQGEGRTQYF; cdr3_nt: TGTGCCAGTAGTATAGATCAAGGGGAAGGGAGGACGCAGTATTTT
clone_size: -; d_call: TRBD1; v_call: TRBV18; j_call: TRBJ2-7; cdr3_aa: CASSPARTGVGSYEQYF; cdr3_nt: TGTGCCAGCTCACCCGCCAGGACAGGGGTAGGATCCTACGAGCAGTACTTC